This TCR beta chain derives from a study of T cell responses to AZD1222 COVID-19 vaccine. Whole-study results and caveats: Only 5 or 6 individuals given AZD1222 were seropositive at baseline. All repertoire sampling was performed exclusively after the peak T cell response. Nearly half of unique spike-specific TCRs reportedly avoided B.1.351 and B.1.1.7 mutated regions.

Germline V gene sequence: CDR1 MDHEN, CDR2 SYDVKM. V lost 5 bases to trimming and J lost 0 bases, with 17 bases between them. The CDR3 spans 17 residues. Produced via immunoSEQ multiplex PCR; TCRdb's table is partial and in-frame only. The profile shows 80,000 to 100,000 clones, 80% to 90% of them singletons. To note about this clone: Antigen: not known.

The source is an adult who received the AZD1222 COVID-19 vaccine. The sequencing used peripheral blood, collected 28 days after the second AZD1222 dose. The rearrangement joins TRBV28 to TRBJ1-5; D ambiguous. The CDR3 here is CASSTPTRGYSNQPQHF. The CDR3 coding sequence is TGTGCCAGCAGTACCCCCACAAGAGGCTATAGCAATCAGCCCCAGCATTTT.